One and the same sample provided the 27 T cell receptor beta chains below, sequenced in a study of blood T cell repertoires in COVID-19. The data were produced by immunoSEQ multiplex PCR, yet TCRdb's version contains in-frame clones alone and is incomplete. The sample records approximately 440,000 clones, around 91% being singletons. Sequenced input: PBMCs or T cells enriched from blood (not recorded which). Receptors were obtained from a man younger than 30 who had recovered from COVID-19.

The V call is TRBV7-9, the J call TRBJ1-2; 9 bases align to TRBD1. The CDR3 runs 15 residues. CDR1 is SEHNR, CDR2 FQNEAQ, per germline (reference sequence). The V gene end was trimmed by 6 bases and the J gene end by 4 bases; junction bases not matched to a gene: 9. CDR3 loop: CASRTDRGDAYGYTF. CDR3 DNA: TGTGCCAGCAGGACGGACAGGGGAGATGCCTATGGCTACACCTTC.

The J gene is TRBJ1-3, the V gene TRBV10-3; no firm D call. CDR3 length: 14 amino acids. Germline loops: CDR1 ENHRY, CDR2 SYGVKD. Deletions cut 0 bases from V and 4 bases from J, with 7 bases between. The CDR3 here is CAISESIAGNTIYF. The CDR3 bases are TGTGCCATCAGTGAGTCAATAGCAGGAAACACCATATATTTT.

The CDR3 DNA reads as TGTGCCAGCAGTCCAGGTGCAGGAAACACCATATATTTT. Its translation is CASSPGAGNTIYF. The rearrangement uses TRBV3-1 (or the pseudogene TRBV3-2) and TRBJ1-3; D ambiguous. CDR3 size: 13 residues. V gave up 6 bases and J gave up 4 bases, with 10 bases separating them. The germline V gene encodes CDR1 LGHDT and CDR2 YNNKEL (reference sequence).

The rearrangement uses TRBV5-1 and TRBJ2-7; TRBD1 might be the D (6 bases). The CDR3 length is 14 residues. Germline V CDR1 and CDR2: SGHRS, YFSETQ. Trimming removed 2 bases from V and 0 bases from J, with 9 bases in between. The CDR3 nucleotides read TGCGCCAGCAGCTTCGGACAGCTCTCCTACGAGCAGTACTTC. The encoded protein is CASSFGQLSYEQYF.

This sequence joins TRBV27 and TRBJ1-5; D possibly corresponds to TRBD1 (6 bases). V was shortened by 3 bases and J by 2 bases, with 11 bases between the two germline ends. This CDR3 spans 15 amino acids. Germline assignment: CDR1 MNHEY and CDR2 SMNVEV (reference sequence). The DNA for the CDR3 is TGTGCCAGCAGTTTTCAGGGGCGGGGCAATCAGCCCCAGCATTTT. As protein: CASSFQGRGNQPQHF.

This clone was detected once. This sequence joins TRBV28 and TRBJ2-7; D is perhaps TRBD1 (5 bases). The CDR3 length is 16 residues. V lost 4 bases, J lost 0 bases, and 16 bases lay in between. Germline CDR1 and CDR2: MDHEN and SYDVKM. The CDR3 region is CASSSLHRSFSYEQYF. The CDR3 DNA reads TGTGCCAGCAGTTCTCTGCACAGGAGTTTCTCCTACGAGCAGTACTTC.

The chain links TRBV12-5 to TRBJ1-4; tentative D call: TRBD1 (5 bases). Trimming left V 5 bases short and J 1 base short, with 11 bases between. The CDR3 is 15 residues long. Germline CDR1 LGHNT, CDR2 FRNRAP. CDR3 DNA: TGTGCTAGTGGTCCGACAGCACGAACTAATGAAAAACTGTTTTTT. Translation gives CASGPTARTNEKLFF.

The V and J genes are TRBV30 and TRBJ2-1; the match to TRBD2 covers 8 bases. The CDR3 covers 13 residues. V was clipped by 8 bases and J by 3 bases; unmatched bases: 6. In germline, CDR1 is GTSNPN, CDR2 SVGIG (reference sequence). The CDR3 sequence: CARLSGSYNEQFF. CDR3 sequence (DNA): TGTGCCCGGCTAAGCGGGAGCTACAATGAGCAGTTCTTC.

CDR3 sequence reads: CASSFGTSVYNEQFF. In DNA, the CDR3 is TGTGCCAGCAGTTTCGGGACTAGCGTCTACAATGAGCAGTTCTTC. The J gene is TRBJ2-1, the V gene TRBV27; 10 bases match TRBD2. Losses at the gene ends were 3 bases for V and 3 bases for J; bases not matched to a gene: 2. This CDR3 spans 15 amino acids. Germline V gene data show CDR1 as MNHEY and CDR2 as SMNVEV (reference sequence).

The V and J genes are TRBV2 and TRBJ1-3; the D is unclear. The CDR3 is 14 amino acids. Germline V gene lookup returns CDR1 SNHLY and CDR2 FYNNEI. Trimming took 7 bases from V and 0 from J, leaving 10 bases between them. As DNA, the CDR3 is TGTGCCAGCACCATGACGGGCTCTGGAAACACCATATATTTT. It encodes CASTMTGSGNTIYF.

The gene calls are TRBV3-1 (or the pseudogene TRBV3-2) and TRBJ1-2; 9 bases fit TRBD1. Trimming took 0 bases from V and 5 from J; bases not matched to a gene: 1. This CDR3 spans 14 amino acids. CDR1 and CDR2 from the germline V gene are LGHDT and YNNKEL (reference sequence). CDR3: CASSQEGQGYGYTF. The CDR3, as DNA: TGTGCCAGCAGCCAAGAAGGACAGGGGTATGGCTACACCTTC.

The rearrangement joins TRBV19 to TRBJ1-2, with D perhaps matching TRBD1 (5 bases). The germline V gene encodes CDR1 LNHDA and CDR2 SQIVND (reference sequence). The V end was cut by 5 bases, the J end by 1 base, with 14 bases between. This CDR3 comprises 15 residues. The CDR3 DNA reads TGTGCCAGTAGTGCCAACAAGGGGCTTAACTATGGCTACACCTTC. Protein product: CASSANKGLNYGYTF.

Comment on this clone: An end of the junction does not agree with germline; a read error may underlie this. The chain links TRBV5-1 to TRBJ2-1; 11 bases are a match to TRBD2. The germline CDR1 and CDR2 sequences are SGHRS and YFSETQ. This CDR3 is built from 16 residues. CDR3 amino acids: CASSLSPLAGGPVLVF. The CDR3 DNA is TGCGCCAGCAGCCTTTCCCCCTTAGCGGGAGGGCCGGTTCTGGTCTTC.

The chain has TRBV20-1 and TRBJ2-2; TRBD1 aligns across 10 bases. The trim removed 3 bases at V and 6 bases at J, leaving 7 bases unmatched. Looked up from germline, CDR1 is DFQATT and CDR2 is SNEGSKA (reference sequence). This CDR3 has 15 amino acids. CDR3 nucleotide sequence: TGCAGTGCTAGTGCCGGGACAGGGGTTCCCGGGGAGCTGTTTTTT. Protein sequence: CSASAGTGVPGELFF.

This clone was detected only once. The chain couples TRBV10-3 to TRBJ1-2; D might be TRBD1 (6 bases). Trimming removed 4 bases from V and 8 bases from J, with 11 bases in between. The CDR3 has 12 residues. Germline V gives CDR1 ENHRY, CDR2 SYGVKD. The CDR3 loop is CAISGTGIGYTF. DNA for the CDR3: TGTGCCATCAGTGGTACAGGGATCGGCTACACCTTC.

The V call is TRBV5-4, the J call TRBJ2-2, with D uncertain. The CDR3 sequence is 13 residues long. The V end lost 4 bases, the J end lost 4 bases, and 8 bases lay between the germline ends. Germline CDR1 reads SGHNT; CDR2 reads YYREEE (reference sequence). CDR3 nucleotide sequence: TGTGCCAGCAGCCTCCAAGCCACCGGGGAGCTGTTTTTT. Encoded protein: CASSLQATGELFF.

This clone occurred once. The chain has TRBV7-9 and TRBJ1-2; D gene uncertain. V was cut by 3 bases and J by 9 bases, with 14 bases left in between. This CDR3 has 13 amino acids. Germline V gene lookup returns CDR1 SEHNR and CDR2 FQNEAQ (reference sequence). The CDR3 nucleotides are TGTGCCAGCAGCTTTCCCCCGTCGAGCCGCTACACCTTC. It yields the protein CASSFPPSSRYTF.

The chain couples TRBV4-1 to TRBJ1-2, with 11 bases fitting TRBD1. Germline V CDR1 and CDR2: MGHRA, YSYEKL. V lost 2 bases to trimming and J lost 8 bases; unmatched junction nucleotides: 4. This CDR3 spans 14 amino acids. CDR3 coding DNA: TGCGCCAGCAGCCAACCGGGACAGGGGGAAGGCTACACCTTC. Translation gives CASSQPGQGEGYTF.

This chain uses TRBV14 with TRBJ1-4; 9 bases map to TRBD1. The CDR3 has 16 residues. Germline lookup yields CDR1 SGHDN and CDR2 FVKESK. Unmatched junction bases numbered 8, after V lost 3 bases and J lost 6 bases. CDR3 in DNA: TGTGCCAGCAGCCATGAGGGGGACAGGGATTATGAAAAACTGTTTTTT. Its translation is CASSHEGDRDYEKLFF.

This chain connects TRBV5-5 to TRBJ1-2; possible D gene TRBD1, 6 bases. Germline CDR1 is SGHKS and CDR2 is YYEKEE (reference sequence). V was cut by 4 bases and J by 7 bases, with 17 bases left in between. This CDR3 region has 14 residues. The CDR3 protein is CASSALEGGGGYTF. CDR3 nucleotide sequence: TGTGCCAGCAGCGCCTTGGAAGGGGGGGGTGGCTACACCTTC. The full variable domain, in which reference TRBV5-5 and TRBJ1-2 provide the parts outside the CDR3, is DAGVTQSPTHLIKTRGQQVTLRCSPISGHKSVSWYQQVLGQGPQFIFQYYEKEERGRGNFPDRFSARQFPNYSSELNVNALLLGDSALYLCASSALEGGGGYTFGSGTRLTVV.

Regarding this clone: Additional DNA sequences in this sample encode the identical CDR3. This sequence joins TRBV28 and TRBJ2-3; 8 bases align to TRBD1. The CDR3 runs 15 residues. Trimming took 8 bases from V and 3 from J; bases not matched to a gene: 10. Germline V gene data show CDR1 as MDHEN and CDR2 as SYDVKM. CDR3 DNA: TGTGCCAGCTCCAGCCCCGGACAGGGAACAGATACGCAGTATTTT. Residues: CASSSPGQGTDTQYF. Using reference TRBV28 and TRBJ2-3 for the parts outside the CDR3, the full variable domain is DVKVTQSSRYLVKRTGEKVFLECVQDMDHENMFWYRQDPGLGLRLIYFSYDVKMKEKGDIPEGYSVSREKKERFSLILESASTNQTSMYLCASSSPGQGTDTQYFGPGTRLTVL.

DNA for the CDR3: TGTGCCAGCAGTTACCTCCAGGGTGACCACGAGCAGTACTTC. Its translation is CASSYLQGDHEQYF. The rearrangement uses TRBV28 and TRBJ2-7, with D perhaps TRBD1 (5 bases). The V gene lost 4 bases and the J gene lost 5 bases, with 15 bases spanning the gap. CDR3 length: 14 amino acids. Germline CDR1 MDHEN, CDR2 SYDVKM.

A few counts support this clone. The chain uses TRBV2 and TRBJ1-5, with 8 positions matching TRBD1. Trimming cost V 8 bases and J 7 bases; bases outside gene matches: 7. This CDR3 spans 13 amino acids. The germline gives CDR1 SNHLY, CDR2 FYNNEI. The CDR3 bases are TGTGCCAGCTCAGACAGGGGCCAACAGCCCCAGCATTTT. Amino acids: CASSDRGQQPQHF.

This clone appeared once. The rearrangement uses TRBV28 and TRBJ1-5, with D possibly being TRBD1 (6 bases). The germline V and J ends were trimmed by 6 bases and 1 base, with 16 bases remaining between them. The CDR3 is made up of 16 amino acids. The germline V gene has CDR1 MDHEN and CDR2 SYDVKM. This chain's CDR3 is CASSQGGGRSNQPQHF. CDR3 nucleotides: TGTGCCAGCAGCCAAGGGGGGGGTAGGAGCAATCAGCCCCAGCATTTT.

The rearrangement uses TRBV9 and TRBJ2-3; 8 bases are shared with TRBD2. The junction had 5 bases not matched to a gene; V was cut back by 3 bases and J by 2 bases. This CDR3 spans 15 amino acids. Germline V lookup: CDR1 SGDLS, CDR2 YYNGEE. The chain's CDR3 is CASSGTAGATDTQYF. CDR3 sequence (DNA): TGTGCCAGCAGCGGCACAGCGGGGGCCACAGATACGCAGTATTTT.

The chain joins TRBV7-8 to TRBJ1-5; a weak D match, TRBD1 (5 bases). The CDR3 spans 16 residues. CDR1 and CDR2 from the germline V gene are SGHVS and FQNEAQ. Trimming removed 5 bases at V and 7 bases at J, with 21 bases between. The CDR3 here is CASSLRRQGGGQPQHF. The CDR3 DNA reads TGTGCCAGCAGCCTTAGAAGGCAGGGAGGAGGCCAGCCCCAGCATTTT.

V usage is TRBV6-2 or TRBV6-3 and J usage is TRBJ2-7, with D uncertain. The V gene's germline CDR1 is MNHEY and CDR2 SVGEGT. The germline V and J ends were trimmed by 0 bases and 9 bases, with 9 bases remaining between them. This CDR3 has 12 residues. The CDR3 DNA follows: TGTGCCAGCAGTTACTCCGCCGGTGCGCAGTACTTC. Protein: CASSYSAGAQYF.